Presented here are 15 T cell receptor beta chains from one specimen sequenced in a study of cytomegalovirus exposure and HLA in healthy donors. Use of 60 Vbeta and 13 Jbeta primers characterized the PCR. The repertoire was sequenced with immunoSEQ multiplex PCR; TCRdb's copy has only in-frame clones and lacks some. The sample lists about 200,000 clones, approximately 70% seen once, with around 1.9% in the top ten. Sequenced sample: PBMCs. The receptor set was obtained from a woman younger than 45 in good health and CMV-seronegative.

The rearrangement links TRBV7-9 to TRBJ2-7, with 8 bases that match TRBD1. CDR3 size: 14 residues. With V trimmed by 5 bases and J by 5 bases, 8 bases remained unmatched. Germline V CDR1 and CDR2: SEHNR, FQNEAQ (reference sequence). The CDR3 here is CASSPGQGFDEQYF. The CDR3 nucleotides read TGTGCCAGCAGCCCAGGACAGGGTTTCGACGAGCAGTACTTC.

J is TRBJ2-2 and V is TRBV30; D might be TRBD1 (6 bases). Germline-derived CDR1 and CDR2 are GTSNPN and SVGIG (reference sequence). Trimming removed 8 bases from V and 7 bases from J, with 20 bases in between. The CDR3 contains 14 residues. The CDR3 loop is CAGGLGTLGGELFF. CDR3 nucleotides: TGTGCCGGGGGCCTAGGGACACTCGGCGGGGAGCTGTTTTTT.

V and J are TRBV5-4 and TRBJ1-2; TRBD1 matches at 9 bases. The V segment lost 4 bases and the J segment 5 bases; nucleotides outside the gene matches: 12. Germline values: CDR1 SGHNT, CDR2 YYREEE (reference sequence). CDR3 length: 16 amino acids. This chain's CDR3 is CASSPLTGQGGYGYTF. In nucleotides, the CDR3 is TGTGCCAGCAGCCCGTTAACGGGACAGGGAGGGTATGGCTACACCTTC. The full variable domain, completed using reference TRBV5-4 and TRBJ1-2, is ETGVTQSPTHLIKTRGQQVTLRCSSQSGHNTVSWYQQALGQGPQFIFQYYREEENGRGNFPPRFSGLQFPNYSSELNVNALELDDSALYLCASSPLTGQGGYGYTFGSGTRLTVV.

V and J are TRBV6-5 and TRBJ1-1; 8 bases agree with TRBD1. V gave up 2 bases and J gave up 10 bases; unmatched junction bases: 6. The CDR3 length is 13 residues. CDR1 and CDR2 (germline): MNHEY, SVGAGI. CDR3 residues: CASSYVGTGGAFF. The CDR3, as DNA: TGTGCCAGCAGTTACGTGGGGACAGGTGGAGCTTTCTTT.

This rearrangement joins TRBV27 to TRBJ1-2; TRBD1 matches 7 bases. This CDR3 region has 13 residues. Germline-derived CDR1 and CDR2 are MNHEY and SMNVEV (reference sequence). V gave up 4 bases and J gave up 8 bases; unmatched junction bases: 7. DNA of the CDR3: TGTGCCAGCAGTTGGTCAAGGGGGCGAGGCTACACCTTC. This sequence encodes CASSWSRGRGYTF.

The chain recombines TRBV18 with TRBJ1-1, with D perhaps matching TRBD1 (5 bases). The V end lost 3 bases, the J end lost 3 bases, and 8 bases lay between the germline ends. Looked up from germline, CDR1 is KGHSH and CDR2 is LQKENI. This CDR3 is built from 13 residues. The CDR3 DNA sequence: TGTGCCAGCTCACCGGGGGAGGACACTGAAGCTTTCTTT. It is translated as CASSPGEDTEAFF.

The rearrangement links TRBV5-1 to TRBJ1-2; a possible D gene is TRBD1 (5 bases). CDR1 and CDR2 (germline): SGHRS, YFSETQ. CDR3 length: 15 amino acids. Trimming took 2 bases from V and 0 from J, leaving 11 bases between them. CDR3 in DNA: TGCGCCAGCAGCTTCCAAACAGGCGCTAACTATGGCTACACCTTC. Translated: CASSFQTGANYGYTF.

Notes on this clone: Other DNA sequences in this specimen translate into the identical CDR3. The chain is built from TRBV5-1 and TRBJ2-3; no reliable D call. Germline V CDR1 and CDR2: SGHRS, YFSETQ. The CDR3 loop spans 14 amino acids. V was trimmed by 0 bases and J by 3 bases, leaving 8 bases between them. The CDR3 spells CASSLGGFTDTQYF. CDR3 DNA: TGCGCCAGCAGCTTGGGAGGTTTTACAGATACGCAGTATTTT.

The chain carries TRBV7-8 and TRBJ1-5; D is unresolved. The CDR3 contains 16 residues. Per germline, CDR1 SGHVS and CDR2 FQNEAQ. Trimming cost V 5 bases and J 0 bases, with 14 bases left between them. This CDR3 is CASSLTSVGSNQPQHF. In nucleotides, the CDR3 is TGTGCCAGCAGCCTAACCTCGGTCGGTAGCAATCAGCCCCAGCATTTT.

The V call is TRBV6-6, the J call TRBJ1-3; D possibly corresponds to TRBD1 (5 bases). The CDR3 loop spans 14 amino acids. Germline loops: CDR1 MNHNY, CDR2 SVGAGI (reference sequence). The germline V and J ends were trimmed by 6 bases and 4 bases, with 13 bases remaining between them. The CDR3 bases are TGTGCCAGCAGAGAGGCTGGGGGGGGAAACACCATATATTTT. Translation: CASREAGGGNTIYF.

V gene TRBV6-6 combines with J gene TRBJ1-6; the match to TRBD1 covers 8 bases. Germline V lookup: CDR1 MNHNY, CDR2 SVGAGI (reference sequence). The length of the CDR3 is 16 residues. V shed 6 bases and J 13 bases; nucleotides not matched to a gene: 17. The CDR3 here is CASRHYTRTGSSPLHF. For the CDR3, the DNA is TGTGCCAGCAGGCACTATACCCGGACAGGGTCCTCCCCCCTCCACTTT.

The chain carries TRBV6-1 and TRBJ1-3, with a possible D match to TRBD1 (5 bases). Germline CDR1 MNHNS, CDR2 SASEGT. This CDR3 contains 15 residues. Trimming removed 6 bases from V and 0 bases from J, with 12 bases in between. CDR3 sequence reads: CASSLRGSSGNTIYF. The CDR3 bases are TGTGCCAGCAGCCTACGGGGGTCCTCTGGAAACACCATATATTTT.

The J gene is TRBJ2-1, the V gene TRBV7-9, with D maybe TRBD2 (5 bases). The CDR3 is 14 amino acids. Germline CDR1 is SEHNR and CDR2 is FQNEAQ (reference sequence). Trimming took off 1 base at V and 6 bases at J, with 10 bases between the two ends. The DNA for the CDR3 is TGTGCCAGCAGCTTAGGGACTTCGGGCAATGAGCAGTTCTTC. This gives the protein CASSLGTSGNEQFF.

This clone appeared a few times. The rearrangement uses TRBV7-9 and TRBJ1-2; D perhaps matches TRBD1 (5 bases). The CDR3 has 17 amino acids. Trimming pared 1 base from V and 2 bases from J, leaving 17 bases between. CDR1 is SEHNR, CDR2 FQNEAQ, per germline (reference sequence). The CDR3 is CASSLEHPYGGNYGYTF. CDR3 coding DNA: TGTGCCAGCAGCTTAGAGCACCCTTACGGGGGGAACTATGGCTACACCTTC.

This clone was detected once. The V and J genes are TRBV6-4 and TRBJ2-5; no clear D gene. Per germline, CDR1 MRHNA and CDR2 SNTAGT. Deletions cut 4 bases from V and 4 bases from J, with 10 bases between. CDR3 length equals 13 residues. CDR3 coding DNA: TGTGCCAGCAGTGCCGACATAGGAGAGACCCAGTACTTC. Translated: CASSADIGETQYF.